This T cell receptor beta chain was identified during a study of CXCR3-negative and CXCR3-positive naive CD8 T cells. Study observations and caveats: Similar TRBV-TRBJ gene usage was seen in naive CXCR3-negative and CXCR3-positive cells, but not in memory cells. Both naive subsets carried similar amounts of surface CD5, so TCR strength was inferred from TRB CDR3 properties.

Via 5' RACE with UMI labels, TRB cDNA libraries were prepared. From its re-call of the 5' RACE reads, TCRdb lists each CDR3 protein once, without DNA. This sample's clone table lists 50,000 to 60,000 distinct CDR3 sequences. A word on this clonotype: Its antigen remains unidentified.

The CDR3 spans 15 residues. The germline V gene has CDR1 LGHNA and CDR2 YSLEER. The TCR was taken from a human donor in good health. Some clones in this sample may be carry-over from other donors' samples. Sequencing was performed on naive CXCR3- CD8+ T cells from blood. Subset defined: CD45RO-CCR7+CD27+CD95- naive CD8+ T cells lacking CXCR3 (TNR3-). J is TRBJ1-5 and V is TRBV4-3. The CDR3 sequence is CASSQDAGRNQPQHF.